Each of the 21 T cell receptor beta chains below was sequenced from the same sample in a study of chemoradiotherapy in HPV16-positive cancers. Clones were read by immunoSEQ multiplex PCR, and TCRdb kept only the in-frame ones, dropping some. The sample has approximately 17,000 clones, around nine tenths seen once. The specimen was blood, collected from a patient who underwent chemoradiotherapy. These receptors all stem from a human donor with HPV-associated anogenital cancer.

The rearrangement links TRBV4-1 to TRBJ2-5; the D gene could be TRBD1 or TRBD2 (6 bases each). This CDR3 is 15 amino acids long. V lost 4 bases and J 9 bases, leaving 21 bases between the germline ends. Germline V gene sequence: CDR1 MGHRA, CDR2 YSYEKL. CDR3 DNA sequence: TGCGCCAGCAGCCCCGCTGGGGGGCCAGGGACGGCCCAGTACTTC. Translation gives CASSPAGGPGTAQYF.

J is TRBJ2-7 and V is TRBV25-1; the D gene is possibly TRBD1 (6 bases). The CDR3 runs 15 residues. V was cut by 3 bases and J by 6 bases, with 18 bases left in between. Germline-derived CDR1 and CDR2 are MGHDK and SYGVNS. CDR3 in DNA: TGTGCCAGCAGTGAGATAAATATCTTGACAGGCGAGCAGTACTTC. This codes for CASSEINILTGEQYF.

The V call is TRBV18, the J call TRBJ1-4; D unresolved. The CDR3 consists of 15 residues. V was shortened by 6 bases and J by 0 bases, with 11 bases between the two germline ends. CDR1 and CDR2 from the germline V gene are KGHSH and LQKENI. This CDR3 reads CASSLTWATNEKLFF. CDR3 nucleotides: TGTGCCAGCTCCCTCACTTGGGCAACTAATGAAAAACTGTTTTTT.

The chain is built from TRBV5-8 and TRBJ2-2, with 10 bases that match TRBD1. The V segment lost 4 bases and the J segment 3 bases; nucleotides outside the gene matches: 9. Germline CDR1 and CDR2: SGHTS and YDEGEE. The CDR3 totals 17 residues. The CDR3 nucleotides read TGTGCCAGCAGCCTAAGGGACAGGGGTTTAGACACCGGGGAGCTGTTTTTT. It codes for CASSLRDRGLDTGELFF.

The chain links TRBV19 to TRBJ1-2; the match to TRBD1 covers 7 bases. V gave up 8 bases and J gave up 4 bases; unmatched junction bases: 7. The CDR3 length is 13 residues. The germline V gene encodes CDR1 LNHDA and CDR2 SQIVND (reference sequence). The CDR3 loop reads CASASTGSYGYTF. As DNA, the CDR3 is TGTGCCAGTGCTTCGACAGGGTCCTATGGCTACACCTTC.

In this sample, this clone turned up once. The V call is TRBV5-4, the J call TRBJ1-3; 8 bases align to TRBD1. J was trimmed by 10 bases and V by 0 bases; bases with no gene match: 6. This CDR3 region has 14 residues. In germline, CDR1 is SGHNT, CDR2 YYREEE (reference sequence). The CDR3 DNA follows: TGTGCCAGCAGCTTGGAGGGACAGGTCATAACCATATATTTT. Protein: CASSLEGQVITIYF.

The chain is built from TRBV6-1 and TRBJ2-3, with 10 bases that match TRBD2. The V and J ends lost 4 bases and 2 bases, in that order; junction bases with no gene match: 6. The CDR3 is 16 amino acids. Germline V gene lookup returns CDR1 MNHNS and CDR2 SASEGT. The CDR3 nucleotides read TGTGCCAGCAGTGGGGGTAGCGGGGGGTTCACAGATACGCAGTATTTT. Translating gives CASSGGSGGFTDTQYF.

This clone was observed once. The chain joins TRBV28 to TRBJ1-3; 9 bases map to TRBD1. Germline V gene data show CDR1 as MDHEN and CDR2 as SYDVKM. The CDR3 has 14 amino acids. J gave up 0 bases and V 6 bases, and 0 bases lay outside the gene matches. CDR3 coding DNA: TGTGCCAGCAGGACAGGGGGCTCTGGAAACACCATATATTTT. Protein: CASRTGGSGNTIYF. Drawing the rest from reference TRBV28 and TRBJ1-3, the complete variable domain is DVKVTQSSRYLVKRTGEKVFLECVQDMDHENMFWYRQDPGLGLRLIYFSYDVKMKEKGDIPEGYSVSREKKERFSLILESASTNQTSMYLCASRTGGSGNTIYFGEGSWLTVV.

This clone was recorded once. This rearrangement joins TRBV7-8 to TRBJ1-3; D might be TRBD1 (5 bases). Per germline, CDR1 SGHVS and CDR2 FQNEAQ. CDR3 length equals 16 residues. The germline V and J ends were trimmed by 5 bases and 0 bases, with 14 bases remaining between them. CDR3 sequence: CASSLKGTPSGNTIYF. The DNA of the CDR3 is TGTGCCAGCAGCCTAAAAGGGACTCCCTCTGGAAACACCATATATTTT.

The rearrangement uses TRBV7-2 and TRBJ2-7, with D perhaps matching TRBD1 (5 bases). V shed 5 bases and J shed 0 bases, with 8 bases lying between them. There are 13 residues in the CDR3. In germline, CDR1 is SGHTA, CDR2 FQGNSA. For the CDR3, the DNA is TGTGCCAGCAGCAGACAGAGCTCCTACGAGCAGTACTTC. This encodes CASSRQSSYEQYF.

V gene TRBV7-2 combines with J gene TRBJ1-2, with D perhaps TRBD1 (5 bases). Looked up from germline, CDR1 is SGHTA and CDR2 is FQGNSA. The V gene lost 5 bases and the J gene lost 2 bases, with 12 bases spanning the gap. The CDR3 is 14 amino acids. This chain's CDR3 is CASSPGTENYGYTF. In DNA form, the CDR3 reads TGTGCCAGCAGCCCTGGGACCGAGAACTATGGCTACACCTTC.

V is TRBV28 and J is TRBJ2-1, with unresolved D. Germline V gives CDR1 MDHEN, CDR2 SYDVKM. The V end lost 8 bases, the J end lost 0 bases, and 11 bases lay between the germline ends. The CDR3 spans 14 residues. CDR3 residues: CASDSLSSYNEQFF. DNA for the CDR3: TGTGCCAGCGACTCGCTTAGCTCCTACAATGAGCAGTTCTTC.

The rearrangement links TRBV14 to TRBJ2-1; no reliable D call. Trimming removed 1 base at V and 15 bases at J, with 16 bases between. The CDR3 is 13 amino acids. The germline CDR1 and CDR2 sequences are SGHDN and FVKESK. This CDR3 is CASSQVGLPYAFF. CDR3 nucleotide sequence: TGTGCCAGCAGCCAAGTAGGGCTTCCCTACGCGTTCTTC. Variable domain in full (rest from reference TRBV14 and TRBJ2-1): EAGVTQFPSHSVIEKGQTVTLRCDPISGHDNLYWYRRVMGKEIKFLLHFVKESKQDESGMPNNRFLAERTGGTYSTLKVQPAELEDSGVYFCASSQVGLPYAFFGPGTRLTVL.

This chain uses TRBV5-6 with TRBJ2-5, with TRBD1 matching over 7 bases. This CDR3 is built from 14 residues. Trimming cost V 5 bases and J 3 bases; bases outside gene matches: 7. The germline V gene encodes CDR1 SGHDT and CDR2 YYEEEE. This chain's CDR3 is CASSRTGAKETQYF. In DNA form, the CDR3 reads TGTGCCAGCAGTCGTACAGGGGCCAAAGAGACCCAGTACTTC.

The CDR3 DNA reads as TGCGCCAGCAGCCACCTACAGGGTTTTAACGCTGAAGCTTTCTTT. Translated: CASSHLQGFNAEAFF. The rearrangement links TRBV4-1 to TRBJ1-1; D might be TRBD1 (6 bases). The CDR3 totals 15 residues. Germline CDR1 reads MGHRA; CDR2 reads YSYEKL. Trimming pared 3 bases from V and 6 bases from J, leaving 17 bases between.

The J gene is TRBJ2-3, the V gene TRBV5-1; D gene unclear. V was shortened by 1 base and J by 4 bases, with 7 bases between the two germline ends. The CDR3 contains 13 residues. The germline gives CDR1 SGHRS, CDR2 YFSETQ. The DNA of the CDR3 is TGCGCCAGCAGCTTGCCCTCAGCAGATACGCAGTATTTT. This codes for CASSLPSADTQYF.

The CDR3 nucleotides read TGCGCCAGCAGCTTGGCGGGGCCTCGCTCTGGAAACACCATATATTTT. Its protein is CASSLAGPRSGNTIYF. The V and J genes are TRBV5-1 and TRBJ1-3; D perhaps matches TRBD1 (5 bases). CDR1 is SGHRS and CDR2 is YFSETQ in the germline V gene. The CDR3 sequence is 16 residues long. With 0 bases removed from V and 0 bases from J, the gap between germline ends came to 10 bases.

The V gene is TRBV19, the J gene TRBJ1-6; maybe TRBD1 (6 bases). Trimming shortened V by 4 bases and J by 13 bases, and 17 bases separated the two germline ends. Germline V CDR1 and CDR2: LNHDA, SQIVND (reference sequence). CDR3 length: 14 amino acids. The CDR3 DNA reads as TGTGCCAGTAGTAGGGGGCAGGGGTACGGTCCCCTCCACTTT. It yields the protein CASSRGQGYGPLHF.

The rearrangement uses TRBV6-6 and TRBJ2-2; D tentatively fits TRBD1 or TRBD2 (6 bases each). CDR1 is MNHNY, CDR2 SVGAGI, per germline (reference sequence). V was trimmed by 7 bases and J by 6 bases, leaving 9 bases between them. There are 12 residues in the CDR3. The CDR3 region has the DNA TGTGCCAGCATCGGGGGCTCCGGGGAGCTGTTTTTT. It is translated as CASIGGSGELFF.

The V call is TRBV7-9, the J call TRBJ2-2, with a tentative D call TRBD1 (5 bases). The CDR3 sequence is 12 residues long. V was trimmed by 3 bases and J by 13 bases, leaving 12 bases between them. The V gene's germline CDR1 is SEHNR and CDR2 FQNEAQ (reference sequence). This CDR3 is CASSLVQGRLFF. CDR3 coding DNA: TGTGCCAGCAGCTTGGTCCAGGGAAGGCTGTTTTTT.

CDR3 protein: CASTKTGLDTEAFF. CDR3 coding DNA: TGTGCCAGTACCAAGACAGGGTTGGACACTGAAGCTTTCTTT. V gene TRBV19 combines with J gene TRBJ1-1; TRBD1 aligns across 7 bases. The germline V gene has CDR1 LNHDA and CDR2 SQIVND (reference sequence). The CDR3 spans 14 residues. With 7 bases clipped from V and 3 bases from J, the junction kept 8 bases outside the gene matches.